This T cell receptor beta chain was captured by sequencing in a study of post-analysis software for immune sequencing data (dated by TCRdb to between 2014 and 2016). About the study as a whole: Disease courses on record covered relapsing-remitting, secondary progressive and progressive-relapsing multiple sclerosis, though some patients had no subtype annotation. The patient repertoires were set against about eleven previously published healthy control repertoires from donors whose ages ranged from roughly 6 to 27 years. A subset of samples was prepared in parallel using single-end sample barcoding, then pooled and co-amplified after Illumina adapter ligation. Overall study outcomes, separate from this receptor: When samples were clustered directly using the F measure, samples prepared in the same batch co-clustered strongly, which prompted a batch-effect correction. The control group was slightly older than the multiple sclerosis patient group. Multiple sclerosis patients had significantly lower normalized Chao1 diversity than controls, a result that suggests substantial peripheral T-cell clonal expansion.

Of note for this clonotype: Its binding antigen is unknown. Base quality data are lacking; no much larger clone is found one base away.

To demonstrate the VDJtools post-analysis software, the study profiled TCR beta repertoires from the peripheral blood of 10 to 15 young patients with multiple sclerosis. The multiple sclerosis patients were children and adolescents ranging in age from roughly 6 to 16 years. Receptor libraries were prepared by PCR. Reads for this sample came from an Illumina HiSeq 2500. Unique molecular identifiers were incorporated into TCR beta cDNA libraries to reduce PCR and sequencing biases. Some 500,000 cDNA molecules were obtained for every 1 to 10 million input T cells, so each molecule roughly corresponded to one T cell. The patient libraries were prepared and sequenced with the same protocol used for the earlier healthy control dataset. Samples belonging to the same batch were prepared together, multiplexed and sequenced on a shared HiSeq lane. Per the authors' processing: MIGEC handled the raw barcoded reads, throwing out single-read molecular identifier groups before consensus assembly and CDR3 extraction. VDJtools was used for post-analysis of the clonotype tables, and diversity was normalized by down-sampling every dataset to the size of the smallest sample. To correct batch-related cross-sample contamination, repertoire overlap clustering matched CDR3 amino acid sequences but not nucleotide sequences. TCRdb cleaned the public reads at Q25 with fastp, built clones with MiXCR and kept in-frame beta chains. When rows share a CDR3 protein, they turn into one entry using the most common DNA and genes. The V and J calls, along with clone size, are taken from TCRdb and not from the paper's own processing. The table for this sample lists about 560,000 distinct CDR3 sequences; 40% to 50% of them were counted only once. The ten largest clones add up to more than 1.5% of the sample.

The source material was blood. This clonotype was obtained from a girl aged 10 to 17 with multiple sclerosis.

The nucleotide sequence reads TGTGCCAGCGGCCCCCGGGACAGGGGGTCTCAGACCCAGTACTTC. Translated, it gives CASGPRDRGSQTQYF. The sequence is built from TRBV5-5 and TRBJ2-5, and TRBD1 matches 11 of the central bases. V trim: 7 bases; J trim: 6 bases; unmatched bases: 11. Spanning cysteine to phenylalanine, the CDR3 consists of 15 amino acids. This entry keeps only the CDR3 DNA: 45 bases, framed from base 1. The germline V gene (reference sequence) yields SGHKS for CDR1 and YYEKEE for CDR2.